A selection of T cell receptor beta chains follows, all from one sample in a study of immune cell composition in non-small cell lung cancer. Clones were read by immunoSEQ multiplex PCR, and TCRdb kept only the in-frame ones, dropping some. The profile shows 9,000 to 10,000 clones, 65% to 80% of them singletons. Specimen: lung tumor tissue. All receptors come from a human donor with non-small cell lung cancer. Both conserved end residues are part of each CDR3. Fields, in order: V gene, D gene, clone size, J gene, CDR3 protein, CDR3 DNA. The D gene is left open where the match is weak. The size field is filled for only some rows; it gives once, few, many or a size class.

v_call: TRBV2
d_call: .
clone_size: .
j_call: TRBJ2-2
cdr3_aa: CASSLQRGGSTGELFF
cdr3_nt: TGTGCCAGCAGTCTTCAGAGGGGAGGCAGCACCGGGGAGCTGTTTTTT

v_call: TRBV7-9
d_call: .
clone_size: .
j_call: TRBJ1-5
cdr3_aa: CASGEGYGNQPQHF
cdr3_nt: TGTGCCAGCGGGGAGGGTTATGGCAATCAGCCCCAGCATTTT

v_call: TRBV5-1
d_call: .
clone_size: .
j_call: TRBJ2-2
cdr3_aa: CASSATNTGELFF
cdr3_nt: TGCGCCAGCAGCGCGACTAACACCGGGGAGCTGTTTTTT

v_call: TRBV7-2
d_call: .
clone_size: .
j_call: TRBJ1-2
cdr3_aa: CASSYGRGGYTF
cdr3_nt: TGTGCCAGCAGCTACGGGAGGGGAGGCTACACCTTC

v_call: TRBV7-2
d_call: .
clone_size: .
j_call: TRBJ2-7
cdr3_aa: CASSGRNSYEQYF
cdr3_nt: TGTGCCAGCAGCGGAAGGAACTCCTACGAGCAGTACTTC

v_call: TRBV6-1
d_call: .
clone_size: .
j_call: TRBJ2-3
cdr3_aa: CASSVDLGDLTQYF
cdr3_nt: TGTGCCAGCAGTGTCGACTTGGGCGATTTGACGCAGTATTTT

v_call: TRBV5-1
d_call: .
clone_size: .
j_call: TRBJ1-1
cdr3_aa: CASREGPENTEAFF
cdr3_nt: TGCGCCAGCAGGGAAGGACCGGAGAACACTGAAGCTTTCTTT

v_call: TRBV7-6
d_call: .
clone_size: few
j_call: TRBJ1-3
cdr3_aa: CASSSPTGGDSSGNTIYF
cdr3_nt: TGTGCCAGCAGCTCCCCGACGGGAGGGGATAGCTCTGGAAACACCATATATTTT

v_call: TRBV7-2
d_call: .
clone_size: few
j_call: TRBJ2-3
cdr3_aa: CASSFLRDRRTDTQYF
cdr3_nt: TGTGCCAGCAGCTTCCTCCGGGACCGCCGCACAGATACGCAGTATTTT

v_call: TRBV6-5
d_call: TRBD1
clone_size: medium-sized
j_call: TRBJ1-5
cdr3_aa: CASRLHDRANQPQHF
cdr3_nt: TGTGCCAGCAGACTACATGACAGGGCTAATCAGCCCCAGCATTTT

v_call: TRBV19
d_call: .
clone_size: .
j_call: TRBJ1-5
cdr3_aa: CASSRDGPGLFSNQPQHF
cdr3_nt: TGTGCCAGTAGTAGAGACGGTCCCGGTCTCTTTAGCAATCAGCCCCAGCATTTT

v_call: TRBV6-1
d_call: TRBD1
clone_size: .
j_call: TRBJ2-5
cdr3_aa: CASSEWTGQETQYF
cdr3_nt: TGTGCCAGCAGTGAATGGACAGGGCAAGAGACCCAGTACTTC

v_call: TRBV7-2
d_call: .
clone_size: .
j_call: TRBJ1-2
cdr3_aa: CASSPGANSGYTF
cdr3_nt: TGTGCCAGCAGCCCCGGTGCGAACTCCGGCTACACCTTC

v_call: TRBV6-1
d_call: TRBD1
clone_size: .
j_call: TRBJ1-3
cdr3_aa: CASSRQGLINTIYF
cdr3_nt: TGTGCCAGCAGTCGACAGGGCCTAATAAACACCATATATTTT

v_call: TRBV5-1
d_call: TRBD2
clone_size: .
j_call: TRBJ2-3
cdr3_aa: CASSKRPGTSGGEYTDTQYF
cdr3_nt: TGCGCCAGCAGCAAAAGGCCGGGGACTAGCGGGGGGGAATACACAGATACGCAGTATTTT

v_call: TRBV29-1
d_call: .
clone_size: .
j_call: TRBJ1-1
cdr3_aa: CSVNGGDTEAFF
cdr3_nt: TGCAGCGTTAACGGGGGGGACACTGAAGCTTTCTTT

v_call: TRBV6-1
d_call: .
clone_size: .
j_call: TRBJ1-6
cdr3_aa: CASSVYEGGVSPLHF
cdr3_nt: TGTGCCAGCAGTGTTTACGAGGGGGGCGTTTCACCCCTCCACTTT

v_call: TRBV7-6
d_call: TRBD1
clone_size: .
j_call: TRBJ2-5
cdr3_aa: CASSLAPTGGETQYF
cdr3_nt: TGTGCCAGCAGCTTAGCACCGACAGGGGGAGAGACCCAGTACTTC

v_call: TRBV27
d_call: TRBD1
clone_size: .
j_call: TRBJ2-1
cdr3_aa: CATARGTGNNEQFF
cdr3_nt: TGTGCCACCGCTAGGGGGACAGGGAACAATGAGCAGTTCTTC

v_call: TRBV2
d_call: TRBD2
clone_size: .
j_call: TRBJ2-5
cdr3_aa: CASSELAGTQETQYF
cdr3_nt: TGTGCCAGCAGTGAACTAGCGGGGACACAAGAGACCCAGTACTTC

v_call: TRBV28
d_call: TRBD1
clone_size: .
j_call: TRBJ2-2
cdr3_aa: CASSFNRGGSRELFF
cdr3_nt: TGTGCCAGCAGTTTCAACAGGGGTGGTTCGCGGGAGCTGTTTTTT

v_call: TRBV5-1
d_call: .
clone_size: .
j_call: TRBJ1-5
cdr3_aa: CASSFGAPNQPQHF
cdr3_nt: TGCGCCAGCAGCTTCGGGGCCCCCAATCAGCCCCAGCATTTT

v_call: TRBV5-1
d_call: .
clone_size: .
j_call: TRBJ2-3
cdr3_aa: CASSSPSTDTQYF
cdr3_nt: TGCGCCAGCAGCTCCCCCAGCACAGATACGCAGTATTTT

v_call: TRBV28
d_call: TRBD1
clone_size: .
j_call: TRBJ2-1
cdr3_aa: CASSLLAGDRDLHEQFF
cdr3_nt: TGTGCCAGCAGTTTATTGGCCGGGGACAGAGATTTACATGAGCAGTTCTTC

v_call: TRBV20-1
d_call: .
clone_size: .
j_call: TRBJ2-5
cdr3_aa: CSALGGETQYF
cdr3_nt: TGCAGTGCTTTAGGGGGAGAGACCCAGTACTTC

v_call: TRBV6-5
d_call: TRBD1
clone_size: .
j_call: TRBJ1-1
cdr3_aa: CASSWTGTGVTEAFF
cdr3_nt: TGTGCCAGCAGTTGGACCGGGACAGGGGTTACTGAAGCTTTCTTT

v_call: TRBV11-3
d_call: .
clone_size: .
j_call: TRBJ2-7
cdr3_aa: CASSLEGRATRNYEQYF
cdr3_nt: TGTGCCAGCAGCTTAGAGGGCAGGGCAACCCGTAACTACGAGCAGTACTTC

v_call: TRBV29-1
d_call: .
clone_size: once
j_call: TRBJ2-7
cdr3_aa: CSVDSGAGWQYF
cdr3_nt: TGCAGCGTTGATTCTGGGGCGGGCTGGCAGTACTTC

v_call: TRBV9
d_call: .
clone_size: few
j_call: TRBJ2-1
cdr3_aa: CASSTADNEQFF
cdr3_nt: TGTGCCAGCAGCACGGCCGACAATGAGCAGTTCTTC

v_call: TRBV11-3
d_call: .
clone_size: medium-sized
j_call: TRBJ2-7
cdr3_aa: CASSYSYEQYF
cdr3_nt: TGTGCCAGCAGTTACTCCTACGAGCAGTACTTC

v_call: TRBV9
d_call: TRBD1
clone_size: .
j_call: TRBJ1-3
cdr3_aa: CASSVRDRVSSSSGNTIYF
cdr3_nt: TGTGCCAGCAGCGTACGGGACAGGGTGAGCTCGAGCTCTGGAAACACCATATATTTT

v_call: TRBV19
d_call: .
clone_size: .
j_call: TRBJ2-5
cdr3_aa: CASSEDGYWETQYF
cdr3_nt: TGTGCCAGTAGTGAGGACGGCTATTGGGAGACCCAGTACTTC

v_call: TRBV6-5
d_call: .
clone_size: .
j_call: TRBJ2-7
cdr3_aa: CASRHGIRGTYEQYF
cdr3_nt: TGTGCCAGCAGACACGGAATCCGGGGGACCTACGAGCAGTACTTC

v_call: TRBV5-1
d_call: .
clone_size: once
j_call: TRBJ1-3
cdr3_aa: CASSLGQGNTIYF
cdr3_nt: TGCGCCAGCAGCTTGGGACAAGGAAACACCATATATTTT

v_call: TRBV4-3
d_call: .
clone_size: .
j_call: TRBJ2-1
cdr3_aa: CASSQGQGGEQFF
cdr3_nt: TGCGCCAGCAGCCAAGGGCAAGGCGGTGAGCAGTTCTTC

v_call: TRBV29-1
d_call: .
clone_size: few
j_call: TRBJ1-2
cdr3_aa: CSVATGRGGYTF
cdr3_nt: TGCAGCGTTGCCACGGGACGAGGCGGCTACACCTTC

v_call: TRBV7-2
d_call: .
clone_size: few
j_call: TRBJ1-1
cdr3_aa: CASSRGLGQNTEAFF
cdr3_nt: TGTGCCAGCAGCCGGGGGCTGGGCCAGAACACTGAAGCTTTCTTT

v_call: TRBV25-1
d_call: .
clone_size: .
j_call: TRBJ2-5
cdr3_aa: CASSGPGGAGGEDF
cdr3_nt: TGTGCCAGCAGTGGACCGGGGGGGGCAGGGGGCGAGGACTTC

v_call: TRBV7-2
d_call: .
clone_size: .
j_call: TRBJ1-2
cdr3_aa: CASSLAAGPNYGYTF
cdr3_nt: TGTGCCAGCAGCTTAGCCGCAGGGCCTAACTATGGCTACACCTTC

v_call: TRBV5-1
d_call: TRBD2
clone_size: .
j_call: TRBJ2-3
cdr3_aa: CASSLAGTSGGDTQYF
cdr3_nt: TGCGCCAGCAGCTTGGCAGGGACTAGCGGGGGTGATACGCAGTATTTT

v_call: TRBV11-3
d_call: .
clone_size: once
j_call: TRBJ2-7
cdr3_aa: CASSLVASSYEQYF
cdr3_nt: TGTGCCAGCAGCTTAGTAGCGTCTTCCTACGAGCAGTACTTC

v_call: TRBV4-1
d_call: .
clone_size: once
j_call: TRBJ2-7
cdr3_aa: CASSQEPTAFSSYEQYF
cdr3_nt: TGCGCCAGCAGCCAAGAACCGACAGCGTTTAGCTCCTACGAGCAGTACTTC

v_call: TRBV30
d_call: .
clone_size: .
j_call: TRBJ1-1
cdr3_aa: CAWSIRVENTEAFF
cdr3_nt: TGTGCCTGGAGTATCAGGGTAGAGAACACTGAAGCTTTCTTT

v_call: TRBV6-1
d_call: .
clone_size: .
j_call: TRBJ1-3
cdr3_aa: CASSVEVTGNTIYF
cdr3_nt: TGTGCCAGCAGTGTTGAGGTCACTGGAAACACCATATATTTT

v_call: TRBV10-3
d_call: TRBD1
clone_size: .
j_call: TRBJ2-3
cdr3_aa: CAISESGDRATGDTQYF
cdr3_nt: TGTGCCATCAGTGAGTCTGGGGACAGGGCAACCGGAGATACGCAGTATTTT

v_call: TRBV5-1
d_call: .
clone_size: few
j_call: TRBJ1-1
cdr3_aa: CASSQSENTEAFF
cdr3_nt: TGCGCCAGCAGCCAAAGTGAGAACACTGAAGCTTTCTTT

v_call: TRBV12-5
d_call: .
clone_size: few
j_call: TRBJ1-5
cdr3_aa: CAIGRDYQPQHF
cdr3_nt: TGTGCTATAGGCAGGGATTATCAGCCCCAGCATTTT